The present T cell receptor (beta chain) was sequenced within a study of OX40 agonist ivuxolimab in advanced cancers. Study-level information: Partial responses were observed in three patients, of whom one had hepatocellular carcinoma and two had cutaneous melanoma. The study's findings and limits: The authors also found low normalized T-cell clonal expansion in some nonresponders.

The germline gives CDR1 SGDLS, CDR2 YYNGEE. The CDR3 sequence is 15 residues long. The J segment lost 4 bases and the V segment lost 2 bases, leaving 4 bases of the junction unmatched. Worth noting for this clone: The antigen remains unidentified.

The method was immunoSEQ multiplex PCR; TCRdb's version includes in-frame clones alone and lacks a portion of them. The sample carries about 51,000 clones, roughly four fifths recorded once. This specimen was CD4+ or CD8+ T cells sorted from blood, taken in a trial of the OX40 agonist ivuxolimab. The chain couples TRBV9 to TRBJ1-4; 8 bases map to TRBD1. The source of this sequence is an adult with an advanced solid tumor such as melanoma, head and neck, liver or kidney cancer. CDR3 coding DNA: TGTGCCAGCAGCGTCGGGACAGGCAATAATGAAAAACTGTTTTTT. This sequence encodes CASSVGTGNNEKLFF.